The 17 T cell receptor beta chains given below trace back to one sample, sequenced in a study of human T cells and chemical hapten exposure. TCRdb reprocessed the RACE reads via MiXCR and lists one record per CDR3 protein. This table has about 180,000 distinct CDR3 sequences, almost 30% appearing once. Described time point: pre-sensitization, week 0. This sample's treatment: therapeutic diphenylcyclopropenone sensitization with weekly scalp DPC. Sequenced material: whole blood, taken in connection with sensitization to the hapten diphenylcyclopropenone (DPC). The receptors derive from a woman in her thirties with alopecia areata. Some clones in this sample may be carry-over from other donors' samples.

This clonotype has only a few counts. The rearrangement links TRBV7-9 to TRBJ1-2; TRBD1 is a possible D gene (5 bases). Germline CDR1 and CDR2: SEHNR and FQNEAQ (reference sequence). This CDR3 has 15 amino acids. Trimming took 0 bases from V and 8 from J, leaving 16 bases between them. CDR3 amino acids: CASSLAGRQGRGYTF. DNA of the CDR3: TGTGCCAGCAGCTTAGCCGGTCGGCAGGGAAGGGGCTACACCTTC.

Only a few counts were recorded for this clonotype. The V call is TRBV7-2, the J call TRBJ1-1; the D is unclear. Germline CDR1 reads SGHTA; CDR2 reads FQGNSA. V was cut by 0 bases and J by 3 bases, with 14 bases left in between. This CDR3 region has 16 residues. The DNA for the CDR3 is TGTGCCAGCAGCTTAGCAGGGTTTGCCCCATACACTGAAGCTTTCTTT. Translation gives CASSLAGFAPYTEAFF.

This clonotype was counted once. This sequence joins TRBV9 and TRBJ1-1; 7 nucleotides align to TRBD1. J gave up 1 base and V 0 bases, and 18 bases lay outside the gene matches. Germline V lookup: CDR1 SGDLS, CDR2 YYNGEE. The CDR3 is 20 amino acids. CDR3 protein: CASSVGSEVRGFVGNTEAFF. CDR3 sequence (DNA): TGTGCCAGCAGCGTAGGATCTGAGGTCAGGGGGTTTGTAGGGAACACTGAAGCTTTCTTT.

This clonotype has just a few counts. The DNA of the CDR3 is TGTGCCAGCAGCCAAGGGGGACAGGGGGTACAGCCCCAGCATTTT. Protein product: CASSQGGQGVQPQHF. The chain joins TRBV3-1 to TRBJ1-5, with TRBD1 matching over 11 bases. This CDR3 is 15 amino acids long. Germline CDR1 reads LGHDT; CDR2 reads YNNKEL (reference sequence). Unmatched junction bases numbered 3, after V lost 1 base and J lost 7 bases.

The chain couples TRBV5-1 to TRBJ1-6, with D unclear. Germline V gene lookup returns CDR1 SGHRS and CDR2 YFSETQ. Trimming removed 0 bases at V and 7 bases at J, with 8 bases between. The CDR3 has 14 residues. The CDR3: CASSLAGLNSPLHF. The CDR3 coding sequence is TGCGCCAGCAGCTTGGCCGGCTTAAATTCACCCCTCCACTTT.

This clonotype appeared a few times. The chain links TRBV6-1 to TRBJ1-5; TRBD1 agrees at 7 bases. J lost 7 bases, V lost 0 bases, and 6 bases had no gene match. This CDR3 has 15 amino acids. Germline V CDR1 and CDR2: MNHNS, SASEGT. Here the CDR3 reads CASSEALGGRQPQHF. CDR3 DNA: TGTGCCAGCAGTGAAGCGCTAGGGGGCCGGCAGCCCCAGCATTTT.

The rearrangement joins TRBV4-3 to TRBJ2-7, with 9 nucleotides matching TRBD2. Germline V gene sequence: CDR1 LGHNA, CDR2 YSLEER. This CDR3 is 19 amino acids long. V lost 0 bases to trimming and J lost 3 bases; unmatched junction nucleotides: 15. For the CDR3, the DNA is TGCGCCAGCAGCCAAGAGGAAACTAGGCTAGCGGGATTGGTCTACGAGCAGTACTTC. Translating gives CASSQEETRLAGLVYEQYF.

The V call is TRBV5-5, the J call TRBJ2-2, with D hard to call. Germline V gives CDR1 SGHKS, CDR2 YYEKEE (reference sequence). The ends were cut back, 1 base at V and 1 base at J, with 5 bases in the middle. This CDR3 has 14 residues. The CDR3, as DNA: TGTGCCAGCAGCTTGTATGGGAACACCGGGGAGCTGTTTTTT. Translating it yields CASSLYGNTGELFF. Full variable domain (rest looked up from reference TRBV5-5 and TRBJ2-2): DAGVTQSPTHLIKTRGQQVTLRCSPISGHKSVSWYQQVLGQGPQFIFQYYEKEERGRGNFPDRFSARQFPNYSSELNVNALLLGDSALYLCASSLYGNTGELFFGEGSRLTVL.

There are a few counts of this clonotype. V and J are TRBV7-8 and TRBJ2-3, with a weak D call TRBD1 (5 bases). The CDR3 length is 13 residues. Germline V gene sequence: CDR1 SGHVS, CDR2 FQNEAQ. V was shortened by 6 bases and J by 7 bases, with 14 bases between the two germline ends. The CDR3 region is CASRGNRMNTQYF. In nucleotides, the CDR3 is TGTGCCAGCAGGGGTAACAGGATGAATACGCAGTATTTT.

In this sample, this clonotype turned up a few times. This rearrangement joins TRBV4-2 to TRBJ1-5; D remains ambiguous. This CDR3 spans 15 amino acids. In germline, CDR1 is LGHNA, CDR2 YNFKEQ. Trimming took off 0 bases at V and 7 bases at J, with 13 bases between the two ends. The CDR3 DNA sequence: TGTGCCAGCAGCCAAGAGTTAGCCACGCCACAGCCCCAGCATTTT. It specifies CASSQELATPQPQHF.

This chain uses TRBV15 with TRBJ2-5; D unclear. This CDR3 spans 14 amino acids. Per the germline V gene, CDR1 is LNHNV and CDR2 is YYDKDF (reference sequence). Trimming removed 0 bases at V and 5 bases at J, with 10 bases between. CDR3 DNA sequence: TGTGCCACCAGCAGAGATTTGTCGGCGGAGACCCAGTACTTC. Its protein is CATSRDLSAETQYF.

The chain uses TRBV28 and TRBJ2-2; 7 positions match TRBD2. Trimming at V came to 6 bases and at J to 5 bases, leaving 3 bases not matched to a gene. Germline values: CDR1 MDHEN, CDR2 SYDVKM. CDR3 length: 13 residues. This CDR3 reads CASSWGGTGELFF. The CDR3, as DNA: TGTGCCAGCAGCTGGGGGGGGACCGGGGAGCTGTTTTTT.

The genes are TRBV6-5 and TRBJ1-2, with 7 bases fitting TRBD1. The J segment lost 8 bases and the V segment lost 6 bases, leaving 15 bases of the junction unmatched. CDR3 size: 15 residues. The germline V gene encodes CDR1 MNHEY and CDR2 SVGAGI. The DNA for the CDR3 is TGTGCCAGCAGGATACTTCAGGGGGGCCCGGAGGGCTACACCTTC. Its translation is CASRILQGGPEGYTF.

This chain's CDR3 is CASSQVWGAGYNYEQYF. The CDR3, as DNA: TGCGCCAGCAGCCAAGTCTGGGGGGCAGGGTACAACTACGAGCAGTACTTC. The V and J genes are TRBV4-3 and TRBJ2-7; either TRBD1 or TRBD2 may fit D (6 bases each). The CDR3 spans 17 residues. Per the germline V gene, CDR1 is LGHNA and CDR2 is YSLEER. V was clipped by 1 base and J by 3 bases, with 19 bases between them.

The chain links TRBV5-1 to TRBJ1-1, with no clear D. CDR1 and CDR2 from the germline V gene are SGHRS and YFSETQ. This CDR3 has 15 residues. V was shortened by 0 bases and J by 0 bases, with 9 bases between the two germline ends. In DNA form, the CDR3 reads TGCGCCAGCAGCTTGGGGGATCCCTTGAACACTGAAGCTTTCTTT. Translation: CASSLGDPLNTEAFF.

This clonotype showed up just a few times. This chain uses TRBV7-9 with TRBJ2-5; the D gene is possibly TRBD1 (6 bases). CDR1 and CDR2 from the germline V gene are SEHNR and FQNEAQ (reference sequence). This CDR3 comprises 15 residues. V gave up 5 bases and J gave up 1 base, with 14 bases separating them. CDR3 region: CASSNGQRIQETQYF. The CDR3 DNA is TGTGCCAGCAGCAACGGACAGAGGATCCAAGAGACCCAGTACTTC.

The chain is built from TRBV28 and TRBJ1-4; D is unresolved. The V end lost 2 bases, the J end lost 1 base, and 5 bases lay between the germline ends. This CDR3 has 14 amino acids. Germline-derived CDR1 and CDR2 are MDHEN and SYDVKM. The CDR3 coding sequence is TGTGCCAGCAGTTTAGTGGTAACTAATGAAAAACTGTTTTTT. Protein: CASSLVVTNEKLFF.